Listed below are T cell receptor beta chains from one sample, sequenced in a study of OX40 agonist ivuxolimab in advanced cancers. Profiled with immunoSEQ multiplex PCR; TCRdb holds only in-frame clones, not every one. The profile covers approximately 28,000 clones, with almost 85% appearing a single time and 18% taken by the ten largest. The sample was CD4+ or CD8+ T cells sorted from blood, taken in a trial of the OX40 agonist ivuxolimab. The receptor source for this set is an adult with an advanced solid tumor such as melanoma, head and neck, liver or kidney cancer. Both conserved end residues are part of each CDR3. The order of the fields is D gene, J gene, clone size, V gene, CDR3 DNA, CDR3 protein. A D gene is named only where the DNA matches it firmly. Only part of the rows carry a size: once, few, many, or a class if the clone is expanded.

TRBD1 | TRBJ1-3 | . | TRBV11-3 | TGTGCCAGCAGTCCTACCAGGGGGCGCCCTGGAAACACCATATATTTT | CASSPTRGRPGNTIYF
. | TRBJ2-5 | . | TRBV27 | TGTGCCAGCAGTTTATGGAAGCAGGGCCAAGAGACCCAGTACTTC | CASSLWKQGQETQYF
. | TRBJ2-7 | . | TRBV7-6 | TGTGCCAGCAGCCGTTCGGCTAGCGCAACCTACGAGCAGTACTTC | CASSRSASATYEQYF
. | TRBJ2-7 | few | TRBV9 | TGTGCCAGCAGCCCCTCAGGCGCTGGGTCCTACGAGCAGTACTTC | CASSPSGAGSYEQYF
TRBD1 | TRBJ1-1 | . | TRBV11-2 | TGTGCCAGCAGCTTAGATCCCTACAGGGGCGAGGACACTGAAGCTTTCTTT | CASSLDPYRGEDTEAFF
TRBD2 | TRBJ2-3 | . | TRBV30 | TGTGCCTGGGATAGGGGACTAGTCACAGATACGCAGTATTTT | CAWDRGLVTDTQYF
. | TRBJ1-2 | . | TRBV2 | TGTGCCAGCAAGGACTTTGGACCGGAGAGATATGGCTACACCTTC | CASKDFGPERYGYTF
. | TRBJ2-7 | . | TRBV7-9 | TGTGCCAGCAGCCCGGCTCCTCTAGGGTTTGAAGAGCAGTACTTC | CASSPAPLGFEEQYF
. | TRBJ1-1 | . | TRBV9 | TGTGCCAGCAGCCCCCGGGTGGCGATGAACACTGAAGCTTTCTTT | CASSPRVAMNTEAFF
. | TRBJ2-7 | . | TRBV7-8 | TGTGCCAGCAGTCCCCCGAGAGCTGTCCTCTCCTACGAGCAGTACTTC | CASSPPRAVLSYEQYF
. | TRBJ1-5 | . | TRBV6-6 | TGTGCCAGCAGTTACTCGATAGGGGCGGGCAATCAGCCCCAGCATTTT | CASSYSIGAGNQPQHF
TRBD2 | TRBJ2-1 | . | TRBV9 | TGTGCCAGCAGCCCGGGATGGGGGCGGGAGGGCAATGAGCAGTTCTTC | CASSPGWGREGNEQFF
. | TRBJ1-1 | . | TRBV4-1 | TGCGCCAGCAGCCAAGTAAGGGGCGCGGACACTGAAGCTTTCTTT | CASSQVRGADTEAFF
. | TRBJ2-2 | . | TRBV28 | TGTGCCAGCAGTTTCGGGGAGAACACCGGGGAGCTGTTTTTT | CASSFGENTGELFF
. | TRBJ2-5 | . | TRBV15 | TGTGCCACCAGCCGGGGGGCCGGAGAGACCCAGTACTTC | CATSRGAGETQYF
. | TRBJ2-7 | . | TRBV27 | TGTGCCAGTCGCCGGACATCTTACGAGCAGTACTTC | CASRRTSYEQYF
TRBD1 | TRBJ2-2 | . | TRBV9 | TGTGCCAGCAGCGGCGGGCAGGGGGCGAGCACCGGGGAGCTGTTTTTT | CASSGGQGASTGELFF